This TCR beta chain was documented in a study of CD8 T cells in Susac syndrome. Random hexamers were used to reverse transcribe the RNA input (about 0.5 to 1 ug). TCRdb re-called the immunoSEQ multiplex PCR reads with MiXCR, one entry per CDR3 protein. The table shows about 160,000 distinct CDR3 sequences, with approximately 95% occurring only once. The table lists this clonotype with a count of one. Deletions cut 7 bases from V and 0 bases from J, with 19 bases between. The CDR3 has 17 residues. Germline CDR1 and CDR2: LGHDT and YNNKEL (reference sequence). Sequencing was done on a sample of CD4+ T cells from PBMCs. The J gene is TRBJ2-1, the V gene TRBV3-1, with D possibly matching TRBD1 (7 bases). The receptor's source is a human donor with multiple sclerosis. The CDR3 loop is CASMQEGAVGSYNEQFF. The CDR3, as DNA: TGTGCCAGCATGCAGGAGGGGGCCGTGGGCTCCTACAATGAGCAGTTCTTC.